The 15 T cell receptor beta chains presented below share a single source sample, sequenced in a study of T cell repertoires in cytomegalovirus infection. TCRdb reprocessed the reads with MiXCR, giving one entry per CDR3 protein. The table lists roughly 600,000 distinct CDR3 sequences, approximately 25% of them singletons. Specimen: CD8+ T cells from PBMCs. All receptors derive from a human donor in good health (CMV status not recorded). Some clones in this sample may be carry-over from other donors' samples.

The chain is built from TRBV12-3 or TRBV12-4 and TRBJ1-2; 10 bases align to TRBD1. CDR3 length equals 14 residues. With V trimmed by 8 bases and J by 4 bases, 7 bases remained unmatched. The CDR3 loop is CASGPGQGPYGYTF. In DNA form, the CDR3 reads TGTGCCAGCGGTCCGGGACAGGGGCCCTATGGCTACACCTTC.

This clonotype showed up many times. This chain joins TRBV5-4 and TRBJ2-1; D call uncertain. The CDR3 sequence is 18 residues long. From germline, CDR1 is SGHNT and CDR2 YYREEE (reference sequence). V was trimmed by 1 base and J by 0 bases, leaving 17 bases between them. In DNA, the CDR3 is TGTGCCAGCAGCTTGCCGGACGTGGCGGTAAGCTCCTACAATGAGCAGTTCTTC. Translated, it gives CASSLPDVAVSSYNEQFF.

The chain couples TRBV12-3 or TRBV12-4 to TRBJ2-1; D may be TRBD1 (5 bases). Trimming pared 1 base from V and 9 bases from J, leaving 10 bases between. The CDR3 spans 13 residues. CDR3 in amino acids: CASSLGSGPEQFF. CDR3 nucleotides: TGTGCCAGCAGTTTAGGGTCAGGGCCTGAGCAGTTCTTC.

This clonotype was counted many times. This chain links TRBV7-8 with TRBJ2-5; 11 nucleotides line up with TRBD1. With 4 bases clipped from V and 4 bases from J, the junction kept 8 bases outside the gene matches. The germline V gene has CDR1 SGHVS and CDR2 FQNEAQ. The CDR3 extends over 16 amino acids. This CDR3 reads CASSSGTGGFLETQYF. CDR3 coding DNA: TGTGCCAGCAGCTCTGGGACAGGGGGATTCTTAGAGACCCAGTACTTC.

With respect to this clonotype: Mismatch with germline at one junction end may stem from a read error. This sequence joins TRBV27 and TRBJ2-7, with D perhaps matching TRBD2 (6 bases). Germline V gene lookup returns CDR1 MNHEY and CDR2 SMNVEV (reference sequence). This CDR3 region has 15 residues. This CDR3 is CASSYGGALTYKQYF. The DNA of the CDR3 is TGTGCCAGCAGTTACGGCGGGGCCCTAACCTACAAGCAGTACTTC.

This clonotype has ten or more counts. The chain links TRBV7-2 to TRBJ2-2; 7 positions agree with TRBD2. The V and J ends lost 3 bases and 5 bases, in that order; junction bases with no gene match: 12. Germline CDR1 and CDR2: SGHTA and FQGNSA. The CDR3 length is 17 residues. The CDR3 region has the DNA TGTGCCAGCAGCTTCCCCGGAGGACTAGTCGGTACCGGGGAGCTGTTTTTT. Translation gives CASSFPGGLVGTGELFF.

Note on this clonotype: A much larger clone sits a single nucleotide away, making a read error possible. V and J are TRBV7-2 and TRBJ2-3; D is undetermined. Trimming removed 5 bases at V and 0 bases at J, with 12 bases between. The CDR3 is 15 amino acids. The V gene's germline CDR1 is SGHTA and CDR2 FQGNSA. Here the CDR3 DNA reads TGTACCAGCAGCCACTACGGATCTAGCACAGATACGCAGTATTTT. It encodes CTSSHYGSSTDTQYF.

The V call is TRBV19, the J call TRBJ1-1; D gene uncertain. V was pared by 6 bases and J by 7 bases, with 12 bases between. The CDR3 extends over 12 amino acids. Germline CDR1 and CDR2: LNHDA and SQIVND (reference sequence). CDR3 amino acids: CASSPSIHEAFF. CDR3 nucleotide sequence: TGTGCCAGTAGCCCTTCCATTCATGAAGCTTTCTTT.

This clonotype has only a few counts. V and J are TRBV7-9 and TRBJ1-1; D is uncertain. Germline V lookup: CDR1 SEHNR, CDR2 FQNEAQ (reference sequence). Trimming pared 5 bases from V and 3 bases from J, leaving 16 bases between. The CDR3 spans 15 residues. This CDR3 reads CASSEETRWYTEAFF. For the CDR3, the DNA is TGTGCCAGCAGCGAAGAGACTCGTTGGTACACTGAAGCTTTCTTT.

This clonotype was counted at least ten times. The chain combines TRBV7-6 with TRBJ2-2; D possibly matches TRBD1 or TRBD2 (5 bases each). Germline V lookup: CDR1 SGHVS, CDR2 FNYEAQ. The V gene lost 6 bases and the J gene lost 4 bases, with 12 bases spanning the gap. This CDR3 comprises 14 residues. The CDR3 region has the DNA TGTGCCAGCAGACCCTACGGGGCCACCGGGGAGCTGTTTTTT. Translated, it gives CASRPYGATGELFF.

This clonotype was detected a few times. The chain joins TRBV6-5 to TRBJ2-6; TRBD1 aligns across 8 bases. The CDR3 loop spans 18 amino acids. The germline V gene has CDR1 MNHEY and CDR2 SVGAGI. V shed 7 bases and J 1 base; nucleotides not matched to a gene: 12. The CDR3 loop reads CASTFRDRLISGANVLTF. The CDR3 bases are TGTGCCAGCACTTTCCGGGACAGGTTAATTTCTGGGGCCAACGTCCTGACTTTC.

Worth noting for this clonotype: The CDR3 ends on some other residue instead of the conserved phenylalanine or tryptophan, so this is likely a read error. The CDR3 loop reads CASSIPQGHRVVYGYTY. CDR3 DNA sequence: TGTGCCAGCTCAATTCCCCAGGGACACCGAGTCGTCTATGGCTACACCTAC. This rearrangement joins TRBV18 to TRBJ1-2; D might be TRBD1 (6 bases). Germline values: CDR1 KGHSH, CDR2 LQKENI. With 5 bases removed from V and 4 bases from J, the gap between germline ends came to 23 bases. The CDR3 sequence is 17 residues long.

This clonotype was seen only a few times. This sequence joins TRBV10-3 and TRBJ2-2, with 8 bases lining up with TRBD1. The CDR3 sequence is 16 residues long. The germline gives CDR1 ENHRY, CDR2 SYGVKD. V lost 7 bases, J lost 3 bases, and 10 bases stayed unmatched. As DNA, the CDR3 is TGTGCCATCAACCTACGCCAGGGGGCCGACACCGGGGAGCTGTTTTTT. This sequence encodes CAINLRQGADTGELFF.

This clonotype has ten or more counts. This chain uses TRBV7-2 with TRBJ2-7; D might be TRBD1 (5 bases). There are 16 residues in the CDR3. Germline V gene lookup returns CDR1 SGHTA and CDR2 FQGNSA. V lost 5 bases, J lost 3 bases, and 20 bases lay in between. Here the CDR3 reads CASSLPTGPQIYEQYF. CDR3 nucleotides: TGTGCCAGCAGCCTGCCCACAGGACCTCAGATCTACGAGCAGTACTTC.

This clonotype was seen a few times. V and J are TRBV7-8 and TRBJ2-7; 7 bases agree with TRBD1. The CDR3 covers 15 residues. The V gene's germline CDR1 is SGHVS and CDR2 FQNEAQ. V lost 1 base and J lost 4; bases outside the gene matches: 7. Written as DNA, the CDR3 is TGTGCCAGCAGCTTAGAAACAGGGGTCATGTACGAGCAGTACTTC. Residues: CASSLETGVMYEQYF. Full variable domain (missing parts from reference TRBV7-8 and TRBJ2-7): GAGVSQSPRYKVAKRGQDVALRCDPISGHVSLFWYQQALGQGPEFLTYFQNEAQLDKSGLPSDRFFAERPEGSVSTLKIQRTQQEDSAVYLCASSLETGVMYEQYFGPGTRLTVT.